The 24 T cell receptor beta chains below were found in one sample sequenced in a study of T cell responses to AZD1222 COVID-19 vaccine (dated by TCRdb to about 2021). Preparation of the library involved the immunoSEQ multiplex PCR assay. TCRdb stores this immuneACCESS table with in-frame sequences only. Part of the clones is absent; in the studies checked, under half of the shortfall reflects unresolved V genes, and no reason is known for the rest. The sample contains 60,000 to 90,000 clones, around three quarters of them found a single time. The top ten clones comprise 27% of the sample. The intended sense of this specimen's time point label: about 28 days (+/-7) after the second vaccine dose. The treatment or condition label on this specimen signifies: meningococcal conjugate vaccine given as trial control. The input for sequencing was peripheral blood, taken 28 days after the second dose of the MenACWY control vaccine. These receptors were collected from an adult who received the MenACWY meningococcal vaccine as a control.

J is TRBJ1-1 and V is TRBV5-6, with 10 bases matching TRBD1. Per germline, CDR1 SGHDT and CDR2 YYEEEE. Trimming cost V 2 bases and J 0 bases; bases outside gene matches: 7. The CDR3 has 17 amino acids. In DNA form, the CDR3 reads TGTGCCAGCAGCTTCGAAATGGGACAGGGGATGAACACTGAAGCTTTCTTT. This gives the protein CASSFEMGQGMNTEAFF. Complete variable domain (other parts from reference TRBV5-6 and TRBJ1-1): DAGVTQSPTHLIKTRGQQVTLRCSPKSGHDTVSWYQQALGQGPQFIFQYYEEEERQRGNFPDRFSGHQFPNYSSELNVNALLLGDSALYLCASSFEMGQGMNTEAFFGQGTRLTVV.

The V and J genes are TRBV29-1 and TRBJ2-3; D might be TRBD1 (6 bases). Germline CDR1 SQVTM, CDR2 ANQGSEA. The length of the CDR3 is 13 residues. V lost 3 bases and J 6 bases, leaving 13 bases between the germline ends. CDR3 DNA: TGCAGCGTTGACTTTTGGCAGGGGGATACGCAGTATTTT. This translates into CSVDFWQGDTQYF.

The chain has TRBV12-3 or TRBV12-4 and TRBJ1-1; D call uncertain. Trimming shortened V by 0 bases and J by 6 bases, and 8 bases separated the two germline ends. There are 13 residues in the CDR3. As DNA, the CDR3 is TGTGCCAGCAGTTTAGCTTCGAGAGCTGAAGCTTTCTTT. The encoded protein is CASSLASRAEAFF.

CDR3 sequence (DNA): TGTGCCAGCAGCTTAACCCCCACCGGGGAGCTGTTTTTT. Protein: CASSLTPTGELFF. This chain links TRBV7-3 with TRBJ2-2, with no clear D. The length of the CDR3 is 13 residues. Germline CDR1 and CDR2: SGHTA and FQGTGA. Trimming pared 0 bases from V and 4 bases from J, leaving 3 bases between.

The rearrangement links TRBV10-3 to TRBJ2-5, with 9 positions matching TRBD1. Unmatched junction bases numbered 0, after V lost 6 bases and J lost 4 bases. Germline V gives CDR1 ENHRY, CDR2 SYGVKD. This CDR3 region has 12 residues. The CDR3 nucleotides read TGTGCCATCAGGGACAGGGGAGAGACCCAGTACTTC. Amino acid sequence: CAIRDRGETQYF.

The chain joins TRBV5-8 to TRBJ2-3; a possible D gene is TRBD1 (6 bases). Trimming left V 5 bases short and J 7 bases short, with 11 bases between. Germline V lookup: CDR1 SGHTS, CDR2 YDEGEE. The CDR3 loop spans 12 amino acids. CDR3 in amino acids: CASSYTGHTQYF. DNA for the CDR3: TGTGCCAGCAGTTATACAGGGCATACGCAGTATTTT.

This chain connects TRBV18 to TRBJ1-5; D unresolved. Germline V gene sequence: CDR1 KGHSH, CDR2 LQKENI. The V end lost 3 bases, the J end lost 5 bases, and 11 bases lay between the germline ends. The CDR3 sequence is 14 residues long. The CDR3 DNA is TGTGCCAGCTCACCTTATATCACGGATCAGCCCCAGCATTTT. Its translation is CASSPYITDQPQHF.

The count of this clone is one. The CDR3 sequence: CATRDGNNQPQHF. The DNA of the CDR3 is TGTGCCACCCGGGACGGGAATAATCAGCCCCAGCATTTT. This rearrangement joins TRBV10-3 to TRBJ1-5; weak D call: TRBD1 (5 bases). The germline CDR1 and CDR2 sequences are ENHRY and SYGVKD. V lost 10 bases and J 4 bases, leaving 14 bases between the germline ends. CDR3 length: 13 residues.

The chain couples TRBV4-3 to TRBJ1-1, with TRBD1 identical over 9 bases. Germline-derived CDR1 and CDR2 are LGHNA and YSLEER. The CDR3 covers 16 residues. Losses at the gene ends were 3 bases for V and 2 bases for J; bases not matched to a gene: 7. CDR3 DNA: TGCGCCAGCAGCCACCGACAGGGGGTAGGAAACACTGAAGCTTTCTTT. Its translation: CASSHRQGVGNTEAFF.

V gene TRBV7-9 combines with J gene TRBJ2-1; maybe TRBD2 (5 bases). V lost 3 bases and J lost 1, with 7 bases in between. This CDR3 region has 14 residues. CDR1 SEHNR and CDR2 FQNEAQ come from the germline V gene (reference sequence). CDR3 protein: CASSFGNSYNEQFF. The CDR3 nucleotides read TGTGCCAGCAGCTTCGGGAATTCCTACAATGAGCAGTTCTTC.

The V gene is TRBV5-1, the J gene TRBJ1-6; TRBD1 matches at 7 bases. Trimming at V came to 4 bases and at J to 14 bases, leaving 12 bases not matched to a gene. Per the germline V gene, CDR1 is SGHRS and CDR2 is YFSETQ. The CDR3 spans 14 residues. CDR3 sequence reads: CASSPAGQASTLHF. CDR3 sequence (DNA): TGCGCCAGCAGCCCGGCCGGACAGGCCTCAACCCTCCACTTT.

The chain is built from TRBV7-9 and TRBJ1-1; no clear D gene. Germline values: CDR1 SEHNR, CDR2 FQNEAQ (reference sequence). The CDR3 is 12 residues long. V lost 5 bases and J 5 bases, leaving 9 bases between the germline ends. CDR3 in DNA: TGTGCCAGCAGCCGCGGGGTAACTGAAGCTTTCTTT. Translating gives CASSRGVTEAFF.

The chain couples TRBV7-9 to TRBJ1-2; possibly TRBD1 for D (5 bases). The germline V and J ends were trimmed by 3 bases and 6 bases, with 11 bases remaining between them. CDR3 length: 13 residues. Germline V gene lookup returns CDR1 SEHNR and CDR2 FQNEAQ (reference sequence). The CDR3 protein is CASSFGGSDGYTF. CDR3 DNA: TGTGCCAGCAGCTTTGGGGGGAGCGATGGCTACACCTTC.

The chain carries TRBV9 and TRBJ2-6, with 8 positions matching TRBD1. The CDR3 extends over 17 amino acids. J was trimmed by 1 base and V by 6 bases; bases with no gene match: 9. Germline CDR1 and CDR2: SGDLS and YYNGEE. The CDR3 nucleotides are TGTGCCAGCAACAATCCAGGGGGCGGATCTGGGGCCAACGTCCTGACTTTC. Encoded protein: CASNNPGGGSGANVLTF.

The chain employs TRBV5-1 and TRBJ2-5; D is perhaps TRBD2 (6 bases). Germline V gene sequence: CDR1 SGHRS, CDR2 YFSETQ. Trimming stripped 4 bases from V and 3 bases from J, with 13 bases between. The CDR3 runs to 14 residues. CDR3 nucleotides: TGCGCCAGCAGCCCTCTAGCGTCCGAAGAGACCCAGTACTTC. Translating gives CASSPLASEETQYF.

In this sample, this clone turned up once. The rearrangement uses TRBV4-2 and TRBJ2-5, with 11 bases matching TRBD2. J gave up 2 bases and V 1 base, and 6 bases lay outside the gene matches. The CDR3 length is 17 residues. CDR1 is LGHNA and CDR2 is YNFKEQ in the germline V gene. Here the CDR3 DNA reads TGTGCCAGCAGCCAAGGGTCTAGCGGGAGGACTCAAGAGACCCAGTACTTC. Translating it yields CASSQGSSGRTQETQYF.

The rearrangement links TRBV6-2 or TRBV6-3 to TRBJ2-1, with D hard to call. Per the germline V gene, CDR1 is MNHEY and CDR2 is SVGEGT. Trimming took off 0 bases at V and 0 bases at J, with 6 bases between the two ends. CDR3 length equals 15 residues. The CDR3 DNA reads TGTGCCAGCAGTTACTCTACCGCCTCCTACAATGAGCAGTTCTTC. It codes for CASSYSTASYNEQFF.

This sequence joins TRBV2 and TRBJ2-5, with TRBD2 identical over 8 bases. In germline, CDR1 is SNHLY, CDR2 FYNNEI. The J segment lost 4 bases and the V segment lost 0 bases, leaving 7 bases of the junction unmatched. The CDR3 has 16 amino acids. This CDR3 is CASSEAGLALRETQYF. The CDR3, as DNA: TGTGCCAGCAGTGAAGCAGGACTAGCCCTCCGAGAGACCCAGTACTTC.

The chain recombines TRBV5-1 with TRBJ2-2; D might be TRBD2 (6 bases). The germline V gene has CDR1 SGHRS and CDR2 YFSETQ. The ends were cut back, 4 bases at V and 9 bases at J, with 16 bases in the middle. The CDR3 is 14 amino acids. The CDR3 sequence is CASSPGDSRRELFF. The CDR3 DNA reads TGCGCCAGCAGCCCGGGGGACTCAAGAAGGGAGCTGTTTTTT.

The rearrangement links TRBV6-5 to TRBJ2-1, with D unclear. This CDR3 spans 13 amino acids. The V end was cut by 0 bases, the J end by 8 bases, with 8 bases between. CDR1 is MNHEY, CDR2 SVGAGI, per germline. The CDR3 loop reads CASSYSVGYEQFF. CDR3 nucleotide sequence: TGTGCCAGCAGTTACTCTGTCGGGTATGAGCAGTTCTTC.

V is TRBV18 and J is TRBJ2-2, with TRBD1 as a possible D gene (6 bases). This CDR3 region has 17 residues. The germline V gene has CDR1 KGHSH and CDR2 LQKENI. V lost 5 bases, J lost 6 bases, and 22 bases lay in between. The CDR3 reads CASSSTITGNVPGELFF. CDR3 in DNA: TGTGCCAGCTCATCGACTATAACAGGGAACGTACCCGGGGAGCTGTTTTTT. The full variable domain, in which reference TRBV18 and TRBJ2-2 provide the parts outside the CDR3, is NAGVMQNPRHLVRRRGQEARLRCSPMKGHSHVYWYRQLPEEGLKFMVYLQKENIIDESGMPKERFSAEFPKEGPSILRIQQVVRGDSAAYFCASSSTITGNVPGELFFGEGSRLTVL.

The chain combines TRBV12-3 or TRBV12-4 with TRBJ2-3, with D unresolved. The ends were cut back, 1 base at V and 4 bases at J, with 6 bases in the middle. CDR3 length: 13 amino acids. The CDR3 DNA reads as TGTGCCAGCAGTTTAGGGCCGGCAGATACGCAGTATTTT. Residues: CASSLGPADTQYF.

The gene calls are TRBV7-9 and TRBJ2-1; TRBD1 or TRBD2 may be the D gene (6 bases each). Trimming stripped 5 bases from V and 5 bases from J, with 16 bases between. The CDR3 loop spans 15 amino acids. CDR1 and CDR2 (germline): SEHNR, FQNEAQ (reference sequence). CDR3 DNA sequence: TGTGCCAGCAGCCCTAGGGGGGCAAGGGACAATGAGCAGTTCTTC. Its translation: CASSPRGARDNEQFF.

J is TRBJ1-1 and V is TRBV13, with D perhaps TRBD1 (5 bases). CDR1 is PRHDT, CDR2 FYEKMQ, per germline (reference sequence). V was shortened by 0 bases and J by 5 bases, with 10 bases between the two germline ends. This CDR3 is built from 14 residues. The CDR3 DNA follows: TGTGCCAGCAGCTTAGGTGGGGGTTGGACTGAAGCTTTCTTT. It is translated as CASSLGGGWTEAFF.